The source of this TCR beta chain is a study of response to subunit inactivated influenza vaccine. Via MiXCR, TCRdb re-called the RT-PCR reads, giving one row per CDR3 protein. The data show 400,000 to 550,000 distinct CDR3 sequences, roughly 25% seen once. Concerning this clonotype itself: Mismatch with germline at one junction end may stem from a read error.

CDR3 length equals 14 residues. Germline assignment: CDR1 SEHNR and CDR2 FQNEAQ (reference sequence). This chain connects TRBV7-9 to TRBJ2-2, with no clear D. The specimen comprised CD4+ T cells sorted from PBMCs, sampled less than 6 days after vaccination. This receptor was identified in a man between 50 and 59 years old who received an inactivated influenza vaccine. For the CDR3, the DNA is TGTGCCAGCAGTTCTCGCCTCAGCACCGTGGAGCTGTTTTTT. This encodes CASSSRLSTVELFF.